The entry below gives a single TCR beta chain sequence along with its context. Source study methods: Amplification with reference gene primers provided the estimates of nucleated cell counts. Sequencing used immunoSEQ multiplex PCR; TCRdb keeps in-frame clones, though not all of them. That table supplies the V and J calls and clone size; D and trimming were determined from the DNA. The repertoire holds some 62,000 clones, more than 65% seen once, with approximately 5.1% in the top ten. The CDR3 is 15 amino acids. Trimming cost V 0 bases and J 6 bases; bases outside gene matches: 4. Germline values: CDR1 SGHTS, CDR2 YDEGEE. This record comes from a study of blood T cell repertoires in COVID-19. The overall study: Samples representing acute and convalescent COVID-19 were sourced from the United States, Italy and Spain. Nucleic acid was either cDNA or gDNA, and it came from T cells, B-cell-depleted T cells, or PBMCs.

This sequence was found in a human donor in a cohort sampled during active COVID-19. V is TRBV5-8 and J is TRBJ2-2, with 8 bases aligning to TRBD1. The sample taken for sequencing was peripheral blood. CDR3 sequence (DNA): TGTGCCAGCAGCTTGGTTCAGGGGGCATCCGGGGAGCTGTTTTTT. Translated: CASSLVQGASGELFF.